Described below is a single T cell receptor (beta chain) sequence and its context. The antigen remains undetermined. The data were taken from a study of T cell repertoires in cytomegalovirus infection. Background on the study: It was the public TCR beta signatures that indicated both CMV infection and matching HLA type.

Study-wide points: HLA-C-restricted CMV clonotypes gave the most frequent clonotype in two of eight donors.

TCRdb reanalysed the reads using MiXCR and keeps one entry per CDR3 protein. The sample lists 150,000 to 200,000 distinct CDR3 sequences, roughly 19% occurring once. CDR3 length: 14 amino acids. The V gene's germline CDR1 is SEHNR and CDR2 FQNEAQ (reference sequence). Trimming shortened V by 5 bases and J by 4 bases, and 13 bases separated the two germline ends. This receptor was taken from a human donor in good health (CMV status not recorded). Some clones in this sample may be carry-over from other donors' samples. The chain joins TRBV7-9 to TRBJ2-3, with D possibly being TRBD2 (6 bases). Sample: PBMCs. The CDR3 reads CASSTIGEADTQYF. The DNA of the CDR3 is TGTGCCAGCAGCACCATAGGGGAGGCAGATACGCAGTATTTT. Looking up the rest from reference TRBV7-9 and TRBJ2-3 gives the full variable domain: DTGVSQNPRHKITKRGQNVTFRCDPISEHNRLYWYRQTLGQGPEFLTYFQNEAQLEKSRLLSDRFSAERPKGSFSTLEIQRTEQGDSAMYLCASSTIGEADTQYFGPGTRLTVL.